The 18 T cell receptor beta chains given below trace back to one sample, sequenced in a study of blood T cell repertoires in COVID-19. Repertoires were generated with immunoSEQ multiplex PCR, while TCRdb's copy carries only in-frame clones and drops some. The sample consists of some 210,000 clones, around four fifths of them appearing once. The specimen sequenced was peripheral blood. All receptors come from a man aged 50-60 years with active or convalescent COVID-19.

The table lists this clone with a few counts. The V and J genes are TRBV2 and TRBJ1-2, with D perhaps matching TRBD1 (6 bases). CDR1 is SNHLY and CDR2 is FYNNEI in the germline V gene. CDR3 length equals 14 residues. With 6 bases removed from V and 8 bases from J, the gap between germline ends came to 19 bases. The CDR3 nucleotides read TGTGCCAGCAGGTCGGACAGCCCAACCGCAGGCTACACCTTC. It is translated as CASRSDSPTAGYTF.

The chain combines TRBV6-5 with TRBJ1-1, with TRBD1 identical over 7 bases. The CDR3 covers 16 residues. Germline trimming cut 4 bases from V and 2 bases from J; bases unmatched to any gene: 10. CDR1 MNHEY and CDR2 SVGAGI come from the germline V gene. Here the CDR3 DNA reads TGTGCCAGCAGTTTTGGCACGGGACAGTACAACACTGAAGCTTTCTTT. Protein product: CASSFGTGQYNTEAFF.

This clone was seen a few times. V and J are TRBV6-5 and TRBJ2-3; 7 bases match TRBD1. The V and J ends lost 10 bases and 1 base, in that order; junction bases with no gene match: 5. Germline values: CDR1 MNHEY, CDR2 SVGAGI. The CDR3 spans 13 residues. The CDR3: CAKGARGTDTQYF. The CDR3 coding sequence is TGTGCCAAGGGGGCGCGAGGCACAGATACGCAGTATTTT.

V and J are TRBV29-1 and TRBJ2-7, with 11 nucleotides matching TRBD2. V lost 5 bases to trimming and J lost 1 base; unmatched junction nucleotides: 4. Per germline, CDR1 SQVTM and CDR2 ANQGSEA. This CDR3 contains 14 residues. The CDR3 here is CSVTLAGGSYEQYF. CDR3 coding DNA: TGCAGCGTTACCCTAGCGGGAGGATCCTACGAGCAGTACTTC.

DNA for the CDR3: TGTGCCAGTAGTTATGCCGGGTCCTTTCCTATCAACTATGGCTACACCTTC. It codes for CASSYAGSFPINYGYTF. This rearrangement joins TRBV19 to TRBJ1-2; D remains ambiguous. V was pared by 5 bases and J by 2 bases, with 21 bases between. Germline CDR1 reads LNHDA; CDR2 reads SQIVND (reference sequence). This CDR3 contains 17 residues.

CDR3 DNA sequence: TGTGCCTCCTGGGATCAGGGACACGCCGGTGGAGCTTTCTTT. Its protein is CASWDQGHAGGAFF. The rearrangement links TRBV6-6 to TRBJ1-1, with a weak D call TRBD1 (6 bases). Germline CDR1 reads MNHNY; CDR2 reads SVGAGI (reference sequence). V gave up 11 bases and J gave up 10 bases, with 26 bases separating them. This CDR3 contains 14 residues.

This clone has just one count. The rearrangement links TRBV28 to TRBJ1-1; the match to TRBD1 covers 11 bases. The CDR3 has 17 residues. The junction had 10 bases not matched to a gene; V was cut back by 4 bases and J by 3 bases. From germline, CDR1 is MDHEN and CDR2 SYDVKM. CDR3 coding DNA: TGTGCCAGCAGTTCCCCGATTGGGACAGGGGGGCACACTGAAGCTTTCTTT. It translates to CASSSPIGTGGHTEAFF.

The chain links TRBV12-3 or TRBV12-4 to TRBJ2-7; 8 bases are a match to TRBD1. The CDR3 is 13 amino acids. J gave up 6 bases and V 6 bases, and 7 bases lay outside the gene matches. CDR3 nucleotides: TGTGCCAGCAGGCGGACAGGGATGGCCGAGCAGTACTTC. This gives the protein CASRRTGMAEQYF.

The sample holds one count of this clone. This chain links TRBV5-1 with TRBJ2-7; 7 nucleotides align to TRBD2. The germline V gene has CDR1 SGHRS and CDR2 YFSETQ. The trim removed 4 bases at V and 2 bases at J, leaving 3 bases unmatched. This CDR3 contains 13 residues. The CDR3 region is CASSRGLAYEQYF. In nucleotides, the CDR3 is TGCGCCAGCAGCCGAGGACTAGCCTACGAGCAGTACTTC.

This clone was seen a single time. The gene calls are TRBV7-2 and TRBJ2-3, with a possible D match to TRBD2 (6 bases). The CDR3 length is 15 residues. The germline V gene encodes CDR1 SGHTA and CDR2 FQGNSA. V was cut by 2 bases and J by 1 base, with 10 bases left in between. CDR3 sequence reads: CASSLRGGGTDTQYF. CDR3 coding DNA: TGTGCCAGCAGCTTAAGAGGAGGGGGCACAGATACGCAGTATTTT.

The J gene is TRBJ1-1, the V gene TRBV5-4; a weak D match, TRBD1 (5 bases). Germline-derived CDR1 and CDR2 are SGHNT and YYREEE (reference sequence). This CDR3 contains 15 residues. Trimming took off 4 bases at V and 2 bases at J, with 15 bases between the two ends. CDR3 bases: TGTGCCAGCAGCCCGCGGACACCCGTTAACACTGAAGCTTTCTTT. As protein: CASSPRTPVNTEAFF.

The CDR3 nucleotides read TGTGCCAGCAGCTTGGTTCTTAGCGGGAGCGAGCAGTACTTC. It codes for CASSLVLSGSEQYF. The V and J genes are TRBV5-5 and TRBJ2-7, with 9 positions matching TRBD2. Germline CDR1 reads SGHKS; CDR2 reads YYEKEE (reference sequence). The V gene end was trimmed by 0 bases and the J gene end by 6 bases; junction bases not matched to a gene: 4. This CDR3 contains 14 residues. The whole variable domain, filled in from reference TRBV5-5 and TRBJ2-7, reads DAGVTQSPTHLIKTRGQQVTLRCSPISGHKSVSWYQQVLGQGPQFIFQYYEKEERGRGNFPDRFSARQFPNYSSELNVNALLLGDSALYLCASSLVLSGSEQYFGPGTRLTVT.

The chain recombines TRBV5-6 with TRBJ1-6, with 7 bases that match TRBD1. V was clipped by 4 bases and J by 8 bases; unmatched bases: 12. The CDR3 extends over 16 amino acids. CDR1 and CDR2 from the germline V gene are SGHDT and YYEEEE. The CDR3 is CASSEDLGTEDSPLHF. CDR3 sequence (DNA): TGTGCCAGCAGCGAGGACCTCGGGACAGAAGATTCACCCCTCCACTTT.

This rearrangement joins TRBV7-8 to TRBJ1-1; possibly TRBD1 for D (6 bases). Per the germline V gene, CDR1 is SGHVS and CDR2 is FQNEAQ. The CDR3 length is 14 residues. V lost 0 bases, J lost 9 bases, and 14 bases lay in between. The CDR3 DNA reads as TGTGCCAGCAGCTTAGCGGGACCAGGACAGAAAGCTTTCTTT. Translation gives CASSLAGPGQKAFF. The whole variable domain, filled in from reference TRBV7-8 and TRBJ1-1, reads GAGVSQSPRYKVAKRGQDVALRCDPISGHVSLFWYQQALGQGPEFLTYFQNEAQLDKSGLPSDRFFAERPEGSVSTLKIQRTQQEDSAVYLCASSLAGPGQKAFFGQGTRLTVV.

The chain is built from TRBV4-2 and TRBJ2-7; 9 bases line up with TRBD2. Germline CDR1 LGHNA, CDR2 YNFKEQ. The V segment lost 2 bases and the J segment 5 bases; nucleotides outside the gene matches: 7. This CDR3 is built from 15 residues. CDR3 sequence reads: CASSQWLAGTHEQYF. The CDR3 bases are TGTGCCAGCAGCCAATGGCTAGCGGGGACTCACGAGCAGTACTTC.

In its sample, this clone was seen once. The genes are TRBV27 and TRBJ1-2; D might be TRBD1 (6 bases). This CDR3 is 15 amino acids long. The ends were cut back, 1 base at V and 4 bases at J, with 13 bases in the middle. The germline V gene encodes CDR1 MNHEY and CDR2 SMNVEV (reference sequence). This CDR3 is CASSLYGGPAYGYTF. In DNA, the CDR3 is TGTGCCAGCAGTTTATACGGGGGGCCGGCCTATGGCTACACCTTC.

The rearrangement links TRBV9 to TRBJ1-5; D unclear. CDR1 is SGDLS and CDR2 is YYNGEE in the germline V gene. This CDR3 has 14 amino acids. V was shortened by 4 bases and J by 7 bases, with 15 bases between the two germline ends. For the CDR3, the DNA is TGTGCCAGCAGCTTGGGCCGCAGCGGACAGCCCCAGCATTTT. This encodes CASSLGRSGQPQHF.

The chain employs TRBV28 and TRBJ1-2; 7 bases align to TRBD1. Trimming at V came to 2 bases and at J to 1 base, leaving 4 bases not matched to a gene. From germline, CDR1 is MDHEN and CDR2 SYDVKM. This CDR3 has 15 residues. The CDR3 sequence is CASSLGDRDNYGYTF. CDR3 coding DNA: TGTGCCAGCAGTTTAGGGGACAGAGATAACTATGGCTACACCTTC.